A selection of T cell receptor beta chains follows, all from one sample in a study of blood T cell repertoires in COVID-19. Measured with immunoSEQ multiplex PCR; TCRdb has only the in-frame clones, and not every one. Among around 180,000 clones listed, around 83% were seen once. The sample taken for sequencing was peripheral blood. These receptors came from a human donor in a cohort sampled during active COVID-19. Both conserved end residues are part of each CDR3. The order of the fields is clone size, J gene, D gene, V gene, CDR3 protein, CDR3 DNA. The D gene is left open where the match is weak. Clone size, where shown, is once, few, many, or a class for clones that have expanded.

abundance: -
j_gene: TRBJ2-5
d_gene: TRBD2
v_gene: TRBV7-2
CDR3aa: CASSWTSGRGSFRETQYF
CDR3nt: TGTGCCAGCAGCTGGACTAGCGGGAGGGGGAGTTTTCGAGAGACCCAGTACTTC

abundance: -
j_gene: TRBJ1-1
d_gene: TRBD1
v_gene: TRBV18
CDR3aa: CASSLRQGAGNTEAFF
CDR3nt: TGTGCCAGCTCACTTCGACAGGGGGCTGGGAACACTGAAGCTTTCTTT

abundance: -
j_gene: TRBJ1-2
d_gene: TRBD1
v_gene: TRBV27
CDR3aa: CASSADRGHYGYTF
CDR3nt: TGTGCCAGCAGTGCCGACAGGGGGCACTATGGCTACACCTTC

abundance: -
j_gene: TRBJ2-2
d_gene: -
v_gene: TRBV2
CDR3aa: CASNQLGTGELFF
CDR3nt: TGTGCCAGCAACCAACTAGGAACCGGGGAGCTGTTTTTT

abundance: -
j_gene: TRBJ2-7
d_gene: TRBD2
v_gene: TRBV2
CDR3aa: CASRGLAGYEQYF
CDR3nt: TGTGCCAGCCGGGGGCTAGCGGGTTACGAGCAGTACTTC

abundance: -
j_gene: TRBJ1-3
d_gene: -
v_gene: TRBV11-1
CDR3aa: CASSPRHDTIYF
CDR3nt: TGTGCCAGCAGCCCGCGTCATGACACCATATATTTT

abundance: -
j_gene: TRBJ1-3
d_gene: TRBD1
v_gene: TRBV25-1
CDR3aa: CASSESGQIFGNTIYF
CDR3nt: TGTGCCAGCAGTGAATCGGGACAGATTTTTGGAAACACCATATATTTT

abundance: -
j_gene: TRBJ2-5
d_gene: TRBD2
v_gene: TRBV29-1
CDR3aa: CSVDPSGIRRETQYF
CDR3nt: TGCAGCGTTGATCCTAGCGGGATTCGGCGGGAGACCCAGTACTTC

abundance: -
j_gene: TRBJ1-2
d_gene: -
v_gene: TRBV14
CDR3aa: CASSPGASGRGGYTF
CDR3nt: TGTGCCAGCAGCCCGGGAGCCTCAGGACGGGGTGGCTACACCTTC

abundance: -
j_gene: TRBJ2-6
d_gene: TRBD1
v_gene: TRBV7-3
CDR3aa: CASRQGASGANVLTF
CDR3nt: TGTGCCAGCAGGCAGGGGGCCTCTGGGGCCAACGTCCTGACTTTC

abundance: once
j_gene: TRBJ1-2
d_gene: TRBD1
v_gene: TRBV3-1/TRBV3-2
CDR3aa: CASSQGDRGNGYTF
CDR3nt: TGTGCCAGCAGCCAAGGGGACAGGGGTAATGGCTACACCTTC

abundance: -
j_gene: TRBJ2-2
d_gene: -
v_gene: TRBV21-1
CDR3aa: CASSKGERENTGELFF
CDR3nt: TGTGCCAGCAGCAAAGGGGAACGGGAGAACACCGGGGAGCTGTTTTTT

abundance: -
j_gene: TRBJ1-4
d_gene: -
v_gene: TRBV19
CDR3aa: CASSGRTAGEKLFF
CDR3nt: TGTGCCAGTTCCGGGAGGACGGCTGGTGAAAAACTGTTTTTT

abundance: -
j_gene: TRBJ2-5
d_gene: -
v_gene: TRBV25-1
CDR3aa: CASSENSQETQYF
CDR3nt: TGTGCCAGCAGTGAGAACAGCCAAGAGACCCAGTACTTC

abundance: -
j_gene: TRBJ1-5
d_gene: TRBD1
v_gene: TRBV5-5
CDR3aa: CASSLEGGGQPQHF
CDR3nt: TGTGCCAGCAGCTTGGAAGGGGGCGGACAGCCCCAGCATTTT

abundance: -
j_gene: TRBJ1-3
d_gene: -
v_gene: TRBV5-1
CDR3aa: CASSLGTGTTGNTIYF
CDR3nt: TGCGCCAGCAGCCTAGGAACAGGGACTACTGGAAACACCATATATTTT

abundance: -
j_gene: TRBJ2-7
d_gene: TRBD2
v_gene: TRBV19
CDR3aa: CASSLASGRDSYEQYF
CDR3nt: TGTGCCAGTAGTCTCGCTAGCGGGAGGGACTCCTACGAGCAGTACTTC

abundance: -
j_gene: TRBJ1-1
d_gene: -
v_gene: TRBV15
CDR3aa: CATSRKAWAADTEAFF
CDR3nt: TGTGCCACCAGCAGAAAAGCTTGGGCTGCCGACACTGAAGCTTTCTTT

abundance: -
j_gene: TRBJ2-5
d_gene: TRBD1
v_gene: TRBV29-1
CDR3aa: CSVDRRQGGTQYF
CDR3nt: TGCAGCGTTGATCGGCGACAGGGCGGGACCCAGTACTTC

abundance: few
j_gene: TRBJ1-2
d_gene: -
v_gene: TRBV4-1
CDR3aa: CASSQDNRPDGYTF
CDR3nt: TGCGCCAGCAGCCAAGATAACAGGCCAGATGGCTACACCTTC

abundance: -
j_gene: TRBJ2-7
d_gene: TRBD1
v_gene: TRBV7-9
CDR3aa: CASSPRTGPEQYF
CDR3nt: TGTGCCAGCAGCCCCCGGACAGGGCCCGAGCAGTACTTC

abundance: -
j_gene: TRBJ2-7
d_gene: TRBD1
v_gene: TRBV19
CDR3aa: CASSKSGTAEGQYF
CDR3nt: TGTGCCAGTAGTAAATCCGGGACAGCCGAGGGGCAGTACTTC

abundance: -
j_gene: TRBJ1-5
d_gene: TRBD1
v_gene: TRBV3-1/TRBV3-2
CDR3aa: CASRGQGPSNQPQHF
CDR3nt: TGTGCCAGCAGGGGACAGGGGCCGAGCAATCAGCCCCAGCATTTT

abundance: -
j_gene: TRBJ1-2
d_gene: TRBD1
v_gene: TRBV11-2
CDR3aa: CASSWTGTGGRYGYTF
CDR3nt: TGTGCCAGCAGCTGGACCGGGACAGGAGGTAGGTATGGCTACACCTTC

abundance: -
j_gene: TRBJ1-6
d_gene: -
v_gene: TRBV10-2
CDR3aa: CASSPGMNSPLHF
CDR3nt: TGCGCCAGCAGCCCCGGGATGAATTCACCCCTCCACTTT

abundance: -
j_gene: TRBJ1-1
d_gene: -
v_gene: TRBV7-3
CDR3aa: CASSSSTNTEAFF
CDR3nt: TGTGCCAGCAGCTCCTCTACTAACACTGAAGCTTTCTTT

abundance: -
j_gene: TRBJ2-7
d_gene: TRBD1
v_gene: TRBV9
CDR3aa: CASSPRVGQGFEQYF
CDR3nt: TGTGCCAGCAGCCCTCGGGTAGGACAGGGCTTCGAGCAGTACTTC

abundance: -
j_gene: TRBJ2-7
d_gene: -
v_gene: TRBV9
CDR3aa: CASSLYYEQYF
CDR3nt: TGTGCCAGCAGCCTTTACTACGAGCAGTACTTC

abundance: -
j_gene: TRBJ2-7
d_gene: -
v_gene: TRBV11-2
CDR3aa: CASSEGAGIIYEQYF
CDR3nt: TGTGCCAGCAGCGAAGGAGCCGGGATCATATACGAGCAGTACTTC

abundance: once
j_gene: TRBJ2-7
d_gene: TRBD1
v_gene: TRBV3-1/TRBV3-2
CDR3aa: CASSQVSGQGSEQYF
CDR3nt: TGTGCCAGCAGCCAAGTTTCGGGACAGGGTTCCGAGCAGTACTTC

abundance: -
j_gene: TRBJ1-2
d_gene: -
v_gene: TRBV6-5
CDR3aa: CASSGGVLGNRGYTF
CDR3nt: TGTGCCAGCAGCGGGGGAGTTTTAGGGAATCGCGGCTACACCTTC

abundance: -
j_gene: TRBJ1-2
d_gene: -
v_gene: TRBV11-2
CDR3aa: CASSFPRGGNYGYTF
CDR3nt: TGTGCCAGCAGCTTCCCGAGGGGGGGGAACTATGGCTACACCTTC

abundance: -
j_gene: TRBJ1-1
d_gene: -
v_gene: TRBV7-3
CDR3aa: CASSLTAGNTEAFF
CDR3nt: TGTGCCAGCAGCTTAACTGCAGGGAACACTGAAGCTTTCTTT

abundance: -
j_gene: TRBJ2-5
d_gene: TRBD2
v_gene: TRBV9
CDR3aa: CASSPRGRGWETQYF
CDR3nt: TGTGCCAGCAGCCCGAGAGGGAGGGGCTGGGAGACCCAGTACTTC

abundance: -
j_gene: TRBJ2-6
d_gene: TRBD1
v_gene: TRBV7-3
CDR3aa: CASSSPVDRGRGSGANVLTF
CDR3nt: TGTGCCAGCAGCTCCCCGGTGGACAGGGGGCGAGGTTCTGGGGCCAACGTCCTGACTTTC

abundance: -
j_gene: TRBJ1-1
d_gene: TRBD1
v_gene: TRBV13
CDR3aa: CASSLEGQVRGAEAFF
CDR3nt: TGTGCCAGCAGCTTAGAGGGACAGGTTAGGGGCGCTGAAGCTTTCTTT

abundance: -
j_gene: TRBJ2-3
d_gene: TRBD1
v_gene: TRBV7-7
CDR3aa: CASSPGQGPTDTQYF
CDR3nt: TGTGCTAGCAGCCCCGGACAGGGGCCGACAGATACGCAGTATTTT

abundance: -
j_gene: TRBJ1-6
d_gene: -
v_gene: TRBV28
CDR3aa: CASSPRALNSPLHF
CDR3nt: TGTGCCAGCAGTCCCAGGGCCCTTAATTCACCCCTCCACTTT

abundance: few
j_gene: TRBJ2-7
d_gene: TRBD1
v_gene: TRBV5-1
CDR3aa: CASSSGQGHEQYF
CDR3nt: TGCGCCAGCAGCTCCGGACAGGGCCACGAGCAGTACTTC

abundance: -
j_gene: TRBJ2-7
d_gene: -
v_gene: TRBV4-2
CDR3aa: CATREAGSSYEQYF
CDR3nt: TGTGCAACCAGGGAGGCGGGGAGCTCCTACGAGCAGTACTTC

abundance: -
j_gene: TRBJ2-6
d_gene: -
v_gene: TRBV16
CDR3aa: CASSPGGSGANVLTF
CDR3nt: TGTGCCAGCAGCCCCGGGGGCTCTGGGGCCAACGTCCTGACTTTC

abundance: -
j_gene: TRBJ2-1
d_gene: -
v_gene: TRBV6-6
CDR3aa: CASISEGRYNEQFF
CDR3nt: TGTGCCAGCATTTCGGAGGGCAGATACAATGAGCAGTTCTTC

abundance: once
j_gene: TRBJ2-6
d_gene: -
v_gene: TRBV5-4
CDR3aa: CASSLGPSGANVLTF
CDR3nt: TGTGCCAGCAGCTTGGGGCCCTCTGGGGCCAACGTCCTGACTTTC

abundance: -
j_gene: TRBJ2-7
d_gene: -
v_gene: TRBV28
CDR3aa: CASSLGDKRLSYEQYF
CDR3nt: TGTGCCAGCAGTTTGGGGGACAAAAGACTCTCCTACGAGCAGTACTTC

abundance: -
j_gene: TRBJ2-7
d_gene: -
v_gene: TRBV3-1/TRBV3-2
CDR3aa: CASSQAGIEQYF
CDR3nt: TGTGCCAGCAGCCAGGCGGGAATCGAGCAGTACTTC